This TCR beta chain was recovered during a study of cytomegalovirus exposure and HLA in healthy donors. General study points: In a later analysis, productive TCRs from donors in an Asian-associated ancestry cluster reportedly carried fewer N-insertions than the cohort mean. In a later analysis, HLA-C alleles had the fewest associated TCRs, DRB1 alleles the most.

V lost 4 bases to trimming and J lost 1 base; unmatched junction nucleotides: 3. Germline-derived CDR1 and CDR2 are MNHEY and SMNVEV (reference sequence). This CDR3 has 14 amino acids. Both 60 Vbeta primers and 13 Jbeta primers went into the PCR. In the authors' workflow: The count from a later analysis was about 80 million unique TCR beta chains, some 10 million of them shared. Generated by immunoSEQ multiplex PCR, the TCRdb table keeps only in-frame clones and is missing some. That table furnishes V, J and clone size, whereas the DNA furnished D and trimming. The sample lists tens of thousands of clones, 85% occurring once. As regards this clone: The target antigen is unknown.

This clonotype originated in a female donor in good health and CMV-seronegative. The rearrangement joins TRBV27 to TRBJ1-1; 7 bases line up with TRBD1. Sequenced: PBMCs. The CDR3 region is CASSYGTANTEAFF. The CDR3 DNA follows: TGTGCCAGCAGTTACGGGACAGCGAACACTGAAGCTTTCTTT.